Included here is one T cell receptor beta chain sequence, with context. Its antigen is still unknown. cDNA was made from around 0.5 ug RNA using alpha and beta constant primers. Using multiplexing indices, alpha and beta chain libraries were generated apart by chain-specific third strand synthesis. Via MiXCR, TCRdb re-called the 5' RACE reads, giving one row per CDR3 protein. The sample has approximately 25,000 distinct CDR3 sequences; about 8.5% are singletons. The ends were cut back, 7 bases at V and 8 bases at J, with 21 bases in the middle. There are 15 residues in the CDR3. CDR1 and CDR2 from the germline V gene are LNHDA and SQIVND (reference sequence). No cell fractionation was done, so the repertoire covers all unsorted peripheral blood T cells. A roughly 2.4 ml peripheral blood sample was taken for RNA. The data stem from a study of HIV-infected patients and healthy controls. Study-wide results and limits: Size-matched repertoire data failed to replicate the apparent Gini index recovery after therapy in HIV-infected patients. HIV+ repertoires were severely depleted of MAIT alpha-chain CDR3s, unlike healthy controls. Healthy controls shared more CDR3 sequences between individuals than HIV-infected patients did.

The TCR was taken from an adult in good health. The sequencing input was blood. The V and J genes are TRBV19 and TRBJ2-1; either TRBD1 or TRBD2 may fit D (5 bases each). CDR3 nucleotide sequence: TGTGCCAGTACCAGGTCGTCCGGGGCCACCCATGAGCAGTTCTTC. Translation gives CASTRSSGATHEQFF.